This is a list of T cell receptor beta chains from one sample in a study. TCRdb reanalysed the RT-PCR reads using MiXCR and keeps one entry per CDR3 protein. This table holds hundreds of thousands of distinct CDR3 sequences, 12% to 15% found once. Sequencing was carried out using memory CD4+ T cells from blood. The receptor source for this set is a female donor in good health, serving as a healthy control. The CDR3 runs from the conserved cysteine through the conserved F or W. The order of the fields is V gene, J gene, CDR3 protein.

TRBV28	TRBJ2-7	CASSPSAPRQYF
TRBV25-1	TRBJ1-1	CASSELVNTEAFF
TRBV6-5	TRBJ2-1	CASSYIPGIEQFF
TRBV7-9	TRBJ1-4	CASSLARVNEKLFF
TRBV20-1	TRBJ1-1	CSASRSPTEAFF
TRBV29-1	TRBJ2-1	CSVGASGSNEQFF
TRBV5-5	TRBJ2-1	CASSFSGGAPFF
TRBV7-2	TRBJ2-3	CASSLYAGDLTDTQYF
TRBV6-2/TRBV6-3	TRBJ1-5	CASSYGGNSNQPQNF
TRBV6-2/TRBV6-3	TRBJ2-1	CATVGQFSYNEQFF
TRBV19	TRBJ2-1	CASSKGQGEVEQFF
TRBV24-1	TRBJ2-7	CATETGTSGAYEQYF
TRBV4-3	TRBJ2-4	CASSQWGTEKKNIQYF
TRBV28	TRBJ1-6	CASSTPSLSSYNSPLHF
TRBV4-1	TRBJ1-1	CASSQWGGSQGNTEAFF
TRBV28	TRBJ2-7	CASSLSGHGYEQYF
TRBV4-2	TRBJ2-1	CAPKGGNSYNEQFF
TRBV27	TRBJ1-2	CASSLTFNYGYTF
TRBV12-3/TRBV12-4	TRBJ1-6	CASSSGRGRSPLHF
TRBV7-2	TRBJ2-7	CASREGQGAAGEQYF
TRBV4-2	TRBJ2-3	CASSQAGTSDPDTQYF
TRBV20-1	TRBJ2-7	CSASRTKYF
TRBV15	TRBJ1-5	CATSRDVQGEKPQHF
TRBV11-2	TRBJ1-1	CASSRLTGANTEAFF
TRBV29-1	TRBJ2-2	CSVVPAGVNTGELFF
TRBV5-6	TRBJ2-7	CASSLTGMGYEQYF
TRBV7-3	TRBJ2-1	CASSPSPDHNEQFF
TRBV7-2	TRBJ1-2	CASSWGGNSYTF